This T cell receptor beta chain was captured by sequencing in a study of breast tumors, draining lymph nodes, adjacent tissues. Study-wide points: Tumors had less TCR diversity than lymph nodes, more than nontumor tissue. Findings are consistent with lymph node origin and intratumoral expansion of most tumor T cells.

One entry per CDR3 protein, called by TCRdb with MiXCR from the multiplex PCR reads. The sample lists under 150,000 distinct CDR3 sequences; approximately 20% were seen once. At least ten counts were recorded for this clonotype. Antigen specificity is unknown. The CDR3 is made up of 17 amino acids. Germline trimming cut 1 base from V and 7 bases from J; bases unmatched to any gene: 10. Germline lookup yields CDR1 LGHNA and CDR2 YNFKEQ. Samples came from axillary lymph nodes draining the breast cancer. V gene TRBV4-2 combines with J gene TRBJ2-7, with 13 bases fitting TRBD2. The TCR sequence derives from a female donor with breast cancer. Some clones in this sample may be carry-over from other donors' samples. The sequenced material came from axillary lymph node tissue. In nucleotides, the CDR3 is TGTGCCAGCAGCCAAGCGGTTGGGACTAGCGGGATGGGAGAGCAGTACTTC. Its protein is CASSQAVGTSGMGEQYF.